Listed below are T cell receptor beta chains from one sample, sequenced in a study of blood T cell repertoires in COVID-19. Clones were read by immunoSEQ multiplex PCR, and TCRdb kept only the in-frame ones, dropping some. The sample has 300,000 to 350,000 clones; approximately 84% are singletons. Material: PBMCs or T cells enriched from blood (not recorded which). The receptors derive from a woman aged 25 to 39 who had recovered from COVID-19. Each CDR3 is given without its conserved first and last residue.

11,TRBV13,ASDRGVHNEQF
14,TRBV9,ASSPSSGLAKNIQY
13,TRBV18,ASSPRQANTGELF
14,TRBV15,ATSRSRAGSTDTQY
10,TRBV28,ASGSLNTEAF
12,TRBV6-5,AISRDTITYEQY
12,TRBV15,ATSTRQGSYGYT
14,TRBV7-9,ASSLVFGTGTYEQY
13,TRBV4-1,ASRPLAPGANVLT
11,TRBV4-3,ASSQPGYSPLH
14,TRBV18,ASSPQGGQTESPLH
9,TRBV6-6,ASSSEGEQY
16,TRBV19,ASTWAPSTDIGDNEQF
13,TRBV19,ASSIGTGGGQPQH
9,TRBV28,ASRGRPEAF
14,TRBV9,ASSVVQGTSTDTQY
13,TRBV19,ASTQGQGAAGELF
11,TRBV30,AWSVQGDQPQH
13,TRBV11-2,ASSPRATGAGELF
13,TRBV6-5,ASTGGGAATGELF
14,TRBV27,ASSRTSGGYTDTQY
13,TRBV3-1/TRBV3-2,ASSPTRTANNEQF
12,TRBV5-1,ASSSGQTQETQY
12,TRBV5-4,ASSLGGGVETQY
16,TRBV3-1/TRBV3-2,ASSQRPPGGGLGDTQY
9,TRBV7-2,ASSITGRAF
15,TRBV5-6,ASSWAGTSGVLHEQY
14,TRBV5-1,ASSPLLAGGYNEQF
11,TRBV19,ASSMGGYTEAF
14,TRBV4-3,ASSRRRGTGVNEQF
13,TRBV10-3,AISETGQEGNTIY
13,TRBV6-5,ASTALAGNTGELF
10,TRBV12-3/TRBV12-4,ASGRGQETQY